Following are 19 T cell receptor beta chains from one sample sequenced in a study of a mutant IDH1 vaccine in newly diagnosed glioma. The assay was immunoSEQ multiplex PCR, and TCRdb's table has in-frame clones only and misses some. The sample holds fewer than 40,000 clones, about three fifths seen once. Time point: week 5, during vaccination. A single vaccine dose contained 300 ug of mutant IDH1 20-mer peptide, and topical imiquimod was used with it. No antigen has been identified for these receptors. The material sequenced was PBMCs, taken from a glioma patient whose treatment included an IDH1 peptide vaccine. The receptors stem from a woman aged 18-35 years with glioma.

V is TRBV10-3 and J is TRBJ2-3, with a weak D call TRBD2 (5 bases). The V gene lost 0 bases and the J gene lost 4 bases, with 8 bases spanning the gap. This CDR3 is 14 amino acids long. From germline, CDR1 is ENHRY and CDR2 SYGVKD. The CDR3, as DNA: TGTGCCATCAGTGAGTCGAAGGGAGCAGATACGCAGTATTTT. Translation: CAISESKGADTQYF.

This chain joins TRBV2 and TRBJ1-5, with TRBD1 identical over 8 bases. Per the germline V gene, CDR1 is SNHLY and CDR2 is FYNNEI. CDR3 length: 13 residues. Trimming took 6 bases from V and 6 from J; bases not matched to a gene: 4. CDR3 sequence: CASSGQGGQPQHF. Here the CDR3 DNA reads TGTGCCAGCAGCGGACAGGGCGGTCAGCCCCAGCATTTT.

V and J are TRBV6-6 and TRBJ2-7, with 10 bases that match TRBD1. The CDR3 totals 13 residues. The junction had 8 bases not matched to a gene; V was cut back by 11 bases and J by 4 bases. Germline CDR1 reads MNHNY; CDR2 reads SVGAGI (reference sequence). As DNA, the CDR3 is TGTGCCTCTTCCCGGGACAGGGGATACGAGCAGTACTTC. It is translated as CASSRDRGYEQYF.

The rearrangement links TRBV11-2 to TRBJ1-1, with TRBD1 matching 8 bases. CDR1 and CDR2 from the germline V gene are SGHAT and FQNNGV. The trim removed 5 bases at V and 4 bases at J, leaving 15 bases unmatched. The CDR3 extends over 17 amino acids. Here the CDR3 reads CASSTEGQGAPGTEAFF. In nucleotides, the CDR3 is TGTGCCAGCAGCACCGAGGGGCAGGGGGCGCCGGGCACTGAAGCTTTCTTT.

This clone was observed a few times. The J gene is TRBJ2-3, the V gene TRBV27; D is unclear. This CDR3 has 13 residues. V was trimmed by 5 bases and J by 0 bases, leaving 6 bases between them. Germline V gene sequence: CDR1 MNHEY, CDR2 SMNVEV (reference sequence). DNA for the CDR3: TGTGCCAGCAGTCTTATCAGCACAGATACGCAGTATTTT. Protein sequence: CASSLISTDTQYF.

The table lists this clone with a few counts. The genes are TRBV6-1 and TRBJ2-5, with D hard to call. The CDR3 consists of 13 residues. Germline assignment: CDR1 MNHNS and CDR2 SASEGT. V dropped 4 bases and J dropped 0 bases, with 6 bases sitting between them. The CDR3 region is CASSAQNQETQYF. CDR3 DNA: TGTGCCAGCAGTGCCCAAAACCAAGAGACCCAGTACTTC.

DNA for the CDR3: TGTGCCAGCAGCCCTTTCAAGCAGGGGTATAGCTATGGCTACACCTTC. As protein: CASSPFKQGYSYGYTF. The chain joins TRBV7-6 to TRBJ1-2, with D perhaps TRBD1 (6 bases). Trimming pared 5 bases from V and 4 bases from J, leaving 20 bases between. The CDR3 is made up of 16 amino acids. The germline CDR1 and CDR2 sequences are SGHVS and FNYEAQ.

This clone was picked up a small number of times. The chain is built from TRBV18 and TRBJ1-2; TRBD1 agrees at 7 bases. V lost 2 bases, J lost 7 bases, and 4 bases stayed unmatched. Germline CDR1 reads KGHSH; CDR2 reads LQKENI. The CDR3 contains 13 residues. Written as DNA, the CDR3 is TGTGCCAGCTCACCAGAGGGGGCGGTTGGCTACACCTTC. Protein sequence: CASSPEGAVGYTF.

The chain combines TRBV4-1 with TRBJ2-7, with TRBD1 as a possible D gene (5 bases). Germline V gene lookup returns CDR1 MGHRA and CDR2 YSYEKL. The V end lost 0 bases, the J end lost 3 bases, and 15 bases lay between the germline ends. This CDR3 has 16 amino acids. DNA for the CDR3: TGCGCCAGCAGCCAAGATCGTTTGGACACCCTCTACGAGCAGTACTTC. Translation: CASSQDRLDTLYEQYF.

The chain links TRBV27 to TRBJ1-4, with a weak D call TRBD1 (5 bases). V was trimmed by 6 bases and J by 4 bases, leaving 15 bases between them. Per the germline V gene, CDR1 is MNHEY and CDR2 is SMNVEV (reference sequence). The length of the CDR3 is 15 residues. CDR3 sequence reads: CASRGREGGNEKLFF. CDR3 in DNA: TGTGCCAGCAGGGGCAGGGAGGGCGGTAATGAAAAACTGTTTTTT.

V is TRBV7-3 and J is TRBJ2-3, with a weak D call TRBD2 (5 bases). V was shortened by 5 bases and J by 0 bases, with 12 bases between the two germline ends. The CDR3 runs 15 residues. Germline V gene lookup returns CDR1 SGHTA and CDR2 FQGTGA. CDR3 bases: TGTGCCAGCAGCGTCTCGGGATACAGCACAGATACGCAGTATTTT. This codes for CASSVSGYSTDTQYF.

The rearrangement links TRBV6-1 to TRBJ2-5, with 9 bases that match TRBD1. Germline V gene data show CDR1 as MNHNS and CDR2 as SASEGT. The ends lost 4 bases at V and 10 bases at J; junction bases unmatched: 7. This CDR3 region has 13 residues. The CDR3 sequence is CASSGGQGLGQYF. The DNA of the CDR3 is TGTGCCAGCAGTGGGGGACAGGGCCTAGGCCAGTACTTC.

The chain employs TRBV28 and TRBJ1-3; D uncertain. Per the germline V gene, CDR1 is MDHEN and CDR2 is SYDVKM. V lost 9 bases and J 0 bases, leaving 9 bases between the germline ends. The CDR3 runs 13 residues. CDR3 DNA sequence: TGTGCCAGTCGTCAATACTCTGGAAACACCATATATTTT. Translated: CASRQYSGNTIYF.

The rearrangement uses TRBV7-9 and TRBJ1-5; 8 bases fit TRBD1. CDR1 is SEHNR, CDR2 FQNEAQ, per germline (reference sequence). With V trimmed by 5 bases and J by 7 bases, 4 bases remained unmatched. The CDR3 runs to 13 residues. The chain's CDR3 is CASSKTGEQPQHF. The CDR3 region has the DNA TGTGCCAGCAGCAAGACAGGGGAACAGCCCCAGCATTTT.

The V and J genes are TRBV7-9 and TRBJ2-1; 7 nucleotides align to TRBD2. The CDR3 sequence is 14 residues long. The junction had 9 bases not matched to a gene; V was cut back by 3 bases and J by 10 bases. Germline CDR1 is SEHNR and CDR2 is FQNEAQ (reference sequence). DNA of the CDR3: TGTGCCAGCAGCTTCGACCAAACTAGCGCCGAGCAGTTCTTC. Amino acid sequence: CASSFDQTSAEQFF.

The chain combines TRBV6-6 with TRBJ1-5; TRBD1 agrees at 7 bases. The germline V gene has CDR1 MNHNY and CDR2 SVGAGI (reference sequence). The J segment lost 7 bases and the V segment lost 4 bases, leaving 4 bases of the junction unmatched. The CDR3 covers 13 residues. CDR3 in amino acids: CASSSTGDQPQHF. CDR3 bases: TGTGCCAGCAGTTCCACAGGGGACCAGCCCCAGCATTTT.

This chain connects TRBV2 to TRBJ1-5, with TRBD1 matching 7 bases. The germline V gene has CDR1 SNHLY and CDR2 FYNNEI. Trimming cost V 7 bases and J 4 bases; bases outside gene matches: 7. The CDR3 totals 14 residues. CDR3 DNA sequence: TGTGCCAGCAACAGACAGGGCAAGAATCAGCCCCAGCATTTT. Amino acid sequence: CASNRQGKNQPQHF.

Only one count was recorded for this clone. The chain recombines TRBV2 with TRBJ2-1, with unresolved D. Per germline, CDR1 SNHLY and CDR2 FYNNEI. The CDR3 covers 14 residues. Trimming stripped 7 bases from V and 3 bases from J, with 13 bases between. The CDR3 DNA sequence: TGTGCCAGCACGATGGGCGTCCTCTACAATGAGCAGTTCTTC. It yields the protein CASTMGVLYNEQFF. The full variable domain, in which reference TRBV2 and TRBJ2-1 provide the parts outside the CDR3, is EPEVTQTPSHQVTQMGQEVILRCVPISNHLYFYWYRQILGQKVEFLVSFYNNEISEKSEIFDDQFSVERPDGSNFTLKIRSTKLEDSAMYFCASTMGVLYNEQFFGPGTRLTVL.

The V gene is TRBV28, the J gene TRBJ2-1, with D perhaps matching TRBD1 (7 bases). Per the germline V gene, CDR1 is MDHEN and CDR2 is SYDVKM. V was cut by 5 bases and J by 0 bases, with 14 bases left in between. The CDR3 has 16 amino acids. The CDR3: CASSRSGGGSYNEQFF. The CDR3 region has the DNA TGTGCCAGCAGTCGCTCAGGGGGAGGCTCCTACAATGAGCAGTTCTTC.